The following is a T cell receptor beta chain sequence with its context. TCRdb's table, derived via immunoSEQ multiplex PCR, lists solely in-frame clones and lacks some. The repertoire holds around 84,000 clones, with approximately 86% as singletons. The sample comes from a study of blood T cell repertoires in COVID-19. Overall study: Whether acute or convalescent, the COVID-19 samples came from the United States, Italy and Spain. T cells, B-cell-depleted T cells, or PBMCs supplied cDNA or gDNA.

The germline V gene has CDR1 SGHAT and CDR2 FQDESV (reference sequence). The CDR3 contains 13 residues. V was clipped by 7 bases and J by 2 bases, with 9 bases between them. This chain uses TRBV11-1 with TRBJ2-1; D is possibly TRBD1 (6 bases). What was sequenced was peripheral blood. This TCR derives from a man at least 80 years old with active or convalescent COVID-19. CDR3 nucleotide sequence: TGTGCCAGCACGGGGACAACCTACAATGAGCAGTTCTTC. This gives the protein CASTGTTYNEQFF.